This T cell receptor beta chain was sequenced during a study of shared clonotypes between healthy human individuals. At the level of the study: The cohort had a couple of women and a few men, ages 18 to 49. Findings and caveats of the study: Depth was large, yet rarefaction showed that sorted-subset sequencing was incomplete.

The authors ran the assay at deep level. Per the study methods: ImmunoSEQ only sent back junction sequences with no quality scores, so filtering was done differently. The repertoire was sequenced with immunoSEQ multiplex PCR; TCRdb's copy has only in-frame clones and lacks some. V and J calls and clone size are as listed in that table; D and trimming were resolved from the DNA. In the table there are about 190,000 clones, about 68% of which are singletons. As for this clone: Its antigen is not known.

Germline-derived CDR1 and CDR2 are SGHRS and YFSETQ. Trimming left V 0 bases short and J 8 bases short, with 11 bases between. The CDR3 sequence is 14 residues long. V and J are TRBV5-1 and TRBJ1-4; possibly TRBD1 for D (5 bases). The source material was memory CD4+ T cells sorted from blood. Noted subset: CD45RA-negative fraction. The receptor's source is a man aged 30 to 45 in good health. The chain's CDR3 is CASSLEGTGEKLFF. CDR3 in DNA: TGCGCCAGCAGCTTGGAAGGGACGGGCGAAAAACTGTTTTTT.